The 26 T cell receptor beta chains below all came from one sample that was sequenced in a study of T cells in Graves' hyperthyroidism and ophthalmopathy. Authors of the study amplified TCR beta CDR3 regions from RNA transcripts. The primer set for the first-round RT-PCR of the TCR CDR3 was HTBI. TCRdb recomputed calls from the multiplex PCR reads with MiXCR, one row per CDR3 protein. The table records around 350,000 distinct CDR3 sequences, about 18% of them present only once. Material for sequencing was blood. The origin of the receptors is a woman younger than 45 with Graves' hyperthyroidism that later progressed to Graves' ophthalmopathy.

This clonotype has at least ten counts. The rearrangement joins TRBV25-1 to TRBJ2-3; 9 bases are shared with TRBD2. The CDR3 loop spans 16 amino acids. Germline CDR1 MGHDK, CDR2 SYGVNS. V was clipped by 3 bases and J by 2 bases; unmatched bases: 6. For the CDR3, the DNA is TGTGCCAGCAGTGATGGTAGCGGGGGCCACACAGATACGCAGTATTTT. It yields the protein CASSDGSGGHTDTQYF.

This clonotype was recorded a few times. CDR3 in amino acids: CASSYLAKGADTQYF. In DNA, the CDR3 is TGTGCCAGCAGTTACCTCGCTAAGGGAGCAGATACGCAGTATTTT. The V and J genes are TRBV6-2 or TRBV6-3 and TRBJ2-3, with D tentatively TRBD2 (5 bases). Germline CDR1 and CDR2: MNHEY and SVGEGT. V lost 2 bases and J 4 bases, leaving 13 bases between the germline ends. CDR3 size: 15 residues.

CDR3 protein: CASSHPGGNQPQHF. The CDR3 coding sequence is TGTGCCAGCAGCCACCCTGGGGGGAACCAGCCCCAGCATTTT. This sequence joins TRBV3-1 and TRBJ1-5; perhaps TRBD1 as D (5 bases). The CDR3 runs to 14 residues. Germline CDR1 and CDR2: LGHDT and YNNKEL (reference sequence). V was pared by 3 bases and J by 7 bases, with 13 bases between.

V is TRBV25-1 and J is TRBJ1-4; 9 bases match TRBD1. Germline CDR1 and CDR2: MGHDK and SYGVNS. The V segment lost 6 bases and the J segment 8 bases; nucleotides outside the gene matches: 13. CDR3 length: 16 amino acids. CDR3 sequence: CASSQRPGQGNEKLFF. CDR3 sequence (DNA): TGTGCCAGCAGCCAGAGGCCGGGACAGGGAAACGAAAAACTGTTTTTT.

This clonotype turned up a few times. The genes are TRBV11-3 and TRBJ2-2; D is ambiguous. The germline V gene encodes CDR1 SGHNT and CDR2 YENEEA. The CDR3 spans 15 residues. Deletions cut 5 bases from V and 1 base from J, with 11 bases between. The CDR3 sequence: CASSPWAGNTGELFF. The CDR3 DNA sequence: TGTGCCAGCAGCCCCTGGGCAGGGAACACCGGGGAGCTGTTTTTT.

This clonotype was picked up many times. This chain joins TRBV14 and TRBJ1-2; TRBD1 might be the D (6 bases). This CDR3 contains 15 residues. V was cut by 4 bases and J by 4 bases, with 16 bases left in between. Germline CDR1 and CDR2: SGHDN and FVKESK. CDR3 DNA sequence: TGTGCCAGCAGCCGGGGGGGCGCCTTCGTCTATGGCTACACCTTC. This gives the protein CASSRGGAFVYGYTF.

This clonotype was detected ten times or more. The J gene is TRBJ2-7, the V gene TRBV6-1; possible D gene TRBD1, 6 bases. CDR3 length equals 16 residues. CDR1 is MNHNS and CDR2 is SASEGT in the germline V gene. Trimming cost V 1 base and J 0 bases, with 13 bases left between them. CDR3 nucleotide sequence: TGTGCCAGCAGTGAAGTTTCGGGACACCCCTCCTACGAGCAGTACTTC. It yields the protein CASSEVSGHPSYEQYF.

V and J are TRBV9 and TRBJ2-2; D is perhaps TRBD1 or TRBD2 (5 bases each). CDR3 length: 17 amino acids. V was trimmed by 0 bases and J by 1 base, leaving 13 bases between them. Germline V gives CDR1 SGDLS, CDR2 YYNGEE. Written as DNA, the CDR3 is TGTGCCAGCAGCGTAGAGGGGAGCGGAGGGAACACCGGGGAGCTGTTTTTT. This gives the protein CASSVEGSGGNTGELFF.

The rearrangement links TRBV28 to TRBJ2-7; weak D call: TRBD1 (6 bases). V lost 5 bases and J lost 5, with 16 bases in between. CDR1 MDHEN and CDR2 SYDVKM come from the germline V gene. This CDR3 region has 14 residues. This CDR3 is CASSTSPRDNEQYF. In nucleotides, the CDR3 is TGTGCCAGCAGTACCTCCCCCCGGGACAACGAGCAGTACTTC.

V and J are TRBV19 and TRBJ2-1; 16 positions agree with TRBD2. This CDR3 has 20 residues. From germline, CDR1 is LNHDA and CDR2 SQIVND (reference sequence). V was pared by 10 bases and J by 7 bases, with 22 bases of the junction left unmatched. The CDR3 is CAMRPMGTSGRAYGGNEQFF. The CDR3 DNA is TGTGCCATGCGACCCATGGGGACTAGCGGGAGGGCCTACGGGGGGAATGAGCAGTTCTTC.

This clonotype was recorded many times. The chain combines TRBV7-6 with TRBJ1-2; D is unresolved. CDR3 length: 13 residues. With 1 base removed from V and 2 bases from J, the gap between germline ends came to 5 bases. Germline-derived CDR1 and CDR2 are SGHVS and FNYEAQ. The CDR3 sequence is CASSLEPNYGYTF. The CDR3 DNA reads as TGTGCCAGCAGCTTAGAACCCAACTATGGCTACACCTTC.

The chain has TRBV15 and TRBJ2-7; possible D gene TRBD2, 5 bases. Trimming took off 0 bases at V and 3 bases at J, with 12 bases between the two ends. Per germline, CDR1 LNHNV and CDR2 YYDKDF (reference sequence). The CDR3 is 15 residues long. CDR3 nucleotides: TGTGCCACCAGCAGAGATTACCTAGCCGACTACGAGCAGTACTTC. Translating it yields CATSRDYLADYEQYF. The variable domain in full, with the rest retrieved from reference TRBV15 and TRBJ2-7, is DAMVIQNPRYQVTQFGKPVTLSCSQTLNHNVMYWYQQKSSQAPKLLFHYYDKDFNNEADTPDNFQSRRPNTSFCFLDIRSPGLGDTAMYLCATSRDYLADYEQYFGPGTRLTVT.

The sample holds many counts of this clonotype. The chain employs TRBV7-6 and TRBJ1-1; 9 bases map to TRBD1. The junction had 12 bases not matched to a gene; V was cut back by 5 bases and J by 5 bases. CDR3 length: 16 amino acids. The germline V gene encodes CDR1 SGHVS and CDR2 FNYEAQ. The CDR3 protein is CASSPVAGTGWTEAFF. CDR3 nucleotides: TGTGCCAGCAGCCCCGTTGCGGGGACAGGGTGGACTGAAGCTTTCTTT.

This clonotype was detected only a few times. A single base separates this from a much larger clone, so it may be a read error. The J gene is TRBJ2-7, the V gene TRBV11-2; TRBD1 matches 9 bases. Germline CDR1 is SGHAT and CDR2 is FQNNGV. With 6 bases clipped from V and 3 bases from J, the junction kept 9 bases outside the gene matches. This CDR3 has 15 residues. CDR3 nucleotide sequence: TGTGCCAGCAGACCATACAGGGGGCTACACTACGAGCAGTACTTC. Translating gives CASRPYRGLHYEQYF.

CDR3 residues: CASSFGGYTF. CDR3 in DNA: TGTGCCAGCAGTTTTGGGGGCTACACCTTC. The genes are TRBV28 and TRBJ1-2; the D is unclear. Germline V lookup: CDR1 MDHEN, CDR2 SYDVKM. Trimming took off 3 bases at V and 8 bases at J, with 4 bases between the two ends. The CDR3 extends over 10 amino acids.

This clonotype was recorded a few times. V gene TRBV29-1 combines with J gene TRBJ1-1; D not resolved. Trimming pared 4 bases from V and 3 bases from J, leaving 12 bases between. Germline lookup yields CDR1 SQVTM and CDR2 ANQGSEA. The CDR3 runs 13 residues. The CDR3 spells CSVVRIGDTEAFF. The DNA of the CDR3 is TGCAGCGTTGTAAGGATTGGGGACACTGAAGCTTTCTTT.

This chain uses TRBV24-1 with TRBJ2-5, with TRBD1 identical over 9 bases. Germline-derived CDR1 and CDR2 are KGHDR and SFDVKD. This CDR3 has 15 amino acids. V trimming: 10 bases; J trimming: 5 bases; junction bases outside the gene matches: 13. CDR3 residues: CATHPGTGSLETQYF. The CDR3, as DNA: TGTGCCACTCACCCCGGGACAGGGTCTCTGGAGACCCAGTACTTC.

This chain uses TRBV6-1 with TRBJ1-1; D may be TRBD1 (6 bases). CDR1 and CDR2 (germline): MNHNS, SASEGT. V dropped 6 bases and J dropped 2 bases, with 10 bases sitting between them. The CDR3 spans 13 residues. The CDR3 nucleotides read TGTGCCAGCAGAGGGACATTCAACACTGAAGCTTTCTTT. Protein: CASRGTFNTEAFF.

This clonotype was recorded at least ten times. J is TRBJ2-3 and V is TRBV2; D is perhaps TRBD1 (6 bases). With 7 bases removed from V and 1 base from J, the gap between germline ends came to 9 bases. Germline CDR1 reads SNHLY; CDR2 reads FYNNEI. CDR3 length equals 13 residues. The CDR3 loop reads CASKGGGTDTQYF. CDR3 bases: TGTGCCAGCAAAGGGGGTGGCACAGATACGCAGTATTTT.

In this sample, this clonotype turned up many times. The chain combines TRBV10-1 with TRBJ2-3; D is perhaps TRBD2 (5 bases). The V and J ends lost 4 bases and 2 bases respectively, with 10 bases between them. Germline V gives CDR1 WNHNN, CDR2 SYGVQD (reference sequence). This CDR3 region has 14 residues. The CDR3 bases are TGCGCCAGCAGTGGTGAGAGGGACACAGATACGCAGTATTTT. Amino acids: CASSGERDTDTQYF.

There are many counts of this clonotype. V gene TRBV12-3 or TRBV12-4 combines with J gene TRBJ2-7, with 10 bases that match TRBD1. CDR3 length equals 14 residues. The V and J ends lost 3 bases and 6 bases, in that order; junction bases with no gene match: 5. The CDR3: CASSLRDRGREQYF. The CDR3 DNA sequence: TGTGCCAGCAGTTTGCGGGACAGGGGACGCGAGCAGTACTTC.

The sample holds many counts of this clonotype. The CDR3 bases are TGTGCCAGTGGGGCTTGGGGGAACACTGAAGCTTTCTTT. Amino acid sequence: CASGAWGNTEAFF. The gene calls are TRBV19 and TRBJ1-1, with D possibly being TRBD1 (5 bases). CDR3 length: 13 residues. Germline CDR1 is LNHDA and CDR2 is SQIVND (reference sequence). Trimming shortened V by 8 bases and J by 1 base, and 11 bases separated the two germline ends.

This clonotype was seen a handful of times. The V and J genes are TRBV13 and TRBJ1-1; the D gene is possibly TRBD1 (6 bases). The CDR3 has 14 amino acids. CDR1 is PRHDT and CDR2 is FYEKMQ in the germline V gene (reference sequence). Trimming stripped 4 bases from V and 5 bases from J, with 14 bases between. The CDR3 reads CASSSDGGRTEAFF. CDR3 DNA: TGTGCCAGCAGCTCAGACGGGGGGCGGACTGAAGCTTTCTTT.

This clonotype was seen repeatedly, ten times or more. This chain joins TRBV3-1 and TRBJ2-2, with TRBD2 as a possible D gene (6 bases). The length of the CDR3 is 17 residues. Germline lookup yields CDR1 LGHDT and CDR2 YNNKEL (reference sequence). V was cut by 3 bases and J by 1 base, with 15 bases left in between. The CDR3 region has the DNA TGTGCCAGCAGCCATGCCAAAACGGGAGAGAACACCGGGGAGCTGTTTTTT. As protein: CASSHAKTGENTGELFF. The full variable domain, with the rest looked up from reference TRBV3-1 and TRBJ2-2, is DTAVSQTPKYLVTQMGNDKSIKCEQNLGHDTMYWYKQDSKKFLKIMFSYNNKELIINETVPNRFSPKSPDKAHLNLHINSLELGDSAVYFCASSHAKTGENTGELFFGEGSRLTVL.

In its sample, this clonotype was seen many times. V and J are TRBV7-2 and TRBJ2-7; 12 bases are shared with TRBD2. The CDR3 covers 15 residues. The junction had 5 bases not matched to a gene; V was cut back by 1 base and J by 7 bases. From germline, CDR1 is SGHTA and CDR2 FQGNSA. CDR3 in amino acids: CASSLVGLAGGEQYF. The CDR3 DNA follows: TGTGCCAGCAGCTTAGTTGGGCTAGCGGGAGGGGAGCAGTACTTC.

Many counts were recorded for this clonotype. In DNA, the CDR3 is TGCGCCAGCAGCGGGGGGTTTGGCCTCACAGATACGCAGTATTTT. Protein sequence: CASSGGFGLTDTQYF. The genes are TRBV5-1 and TRBJ2-3, with D maybe TRBD2 (6 bases). The V gene lost 4 bases and the J gene lost 2 bases, with 14 bases spanning the gap. The CDR3 consists of 15 residues. Germline V gene sequence: CDR1 SGHRS, CDR2 YFSETQ.